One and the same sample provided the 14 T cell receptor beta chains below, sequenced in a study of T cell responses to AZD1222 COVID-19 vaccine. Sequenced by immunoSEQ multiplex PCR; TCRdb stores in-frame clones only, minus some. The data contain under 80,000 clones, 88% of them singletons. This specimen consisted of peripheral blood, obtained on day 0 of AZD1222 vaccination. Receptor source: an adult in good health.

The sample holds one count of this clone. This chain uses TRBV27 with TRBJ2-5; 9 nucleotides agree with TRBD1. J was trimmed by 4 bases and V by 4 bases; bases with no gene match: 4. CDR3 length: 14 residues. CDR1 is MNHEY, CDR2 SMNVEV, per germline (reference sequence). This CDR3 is CASSWGQGVETQYF. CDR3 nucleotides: TGTGCCAGCAGTTGGGGACAGGGCGTAGAGACCCAGTACTTC.

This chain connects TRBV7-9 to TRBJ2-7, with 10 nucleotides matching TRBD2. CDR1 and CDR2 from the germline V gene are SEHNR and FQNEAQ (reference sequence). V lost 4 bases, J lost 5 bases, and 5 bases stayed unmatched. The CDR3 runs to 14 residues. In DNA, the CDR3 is TGTGCCAGCAGCTCCAGGACTAGCGGAAACGAGCAGTACTTC. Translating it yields CASSSRTSGNEQYF.

CDR3 bases: TGTGCCAGCGCCGGCCTGCGGGAGGAGTCAGATACGCAGTATTTT. Encoded protein: CASAGLREESDTQYF. The chain employs TRBV27 and TRBJ2-3; TRBD2 agrees at 8 bases. CDR3 size: 15 residues. The V and J ends lost 8 bases and 4 bases, in that order; junction bases with no gene match: 11. Germline V lookup: CDR1 MNHEY, CDR2 SMNVEV (reference sequence).

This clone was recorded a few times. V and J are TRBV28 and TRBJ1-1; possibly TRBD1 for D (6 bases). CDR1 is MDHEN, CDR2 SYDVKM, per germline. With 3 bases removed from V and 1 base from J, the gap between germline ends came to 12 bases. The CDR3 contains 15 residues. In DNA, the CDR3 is TGTGCCAGCAGTTTCTGGGGACAAGCGAACACTGAAGCTTTCTTT. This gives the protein CASSFWGQANTEAFF.

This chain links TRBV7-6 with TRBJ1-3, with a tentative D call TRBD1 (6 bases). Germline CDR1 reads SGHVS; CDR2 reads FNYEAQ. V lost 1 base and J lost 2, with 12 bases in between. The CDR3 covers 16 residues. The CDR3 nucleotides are TGTGCCAGCAGCTTAGTAGGGGGGGCTACTGGAAACACCATATATTTT. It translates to CASSLVGGATGNTIYF.

In DNA form, the CDR3 reads TGTGCCAGCAGTCTTCCGACTGGAACTGGGTCTATCGGCTACACCTTC. Amino acids: CASSLPTGTGSIGYTF. The chain links TRBV6-2 or TRBV6-3 to TRBJ1-2; D is unresolved. This CDR3 is 16 amino acids long. Looked up from germline, CDR1 is MNHEY and CDR2 is SVGEGT. Trimming pared 5 bases from V and 8 bases from J, leaving 24 bases between.

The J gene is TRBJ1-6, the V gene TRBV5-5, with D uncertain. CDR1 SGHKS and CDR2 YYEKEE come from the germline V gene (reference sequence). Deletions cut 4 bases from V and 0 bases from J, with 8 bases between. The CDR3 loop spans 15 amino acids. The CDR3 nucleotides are TGTGCCAGCAGCCCCGACAACTCCTATAATTCACCCCTCCACTTT. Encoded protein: CASSPDNSYNSPLHF.

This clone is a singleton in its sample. CDR3 sequence (DNA): TGTGCCTGGAGTGTTCGACCGGGTAACTCTGAAGCTTTCTTT. Its translation is CAWSVRPGNSEAFF. The chain couples TRBV30 to TRBJ1-1; D not resolved. Germline CDR1 and CDR2: GTSNPN and SVGIG (reference sequence). This CDR3 region has 14 residues. The V end lost 0 bases, the J end lost 6 bases, and 14 bases lay between the germline ends.

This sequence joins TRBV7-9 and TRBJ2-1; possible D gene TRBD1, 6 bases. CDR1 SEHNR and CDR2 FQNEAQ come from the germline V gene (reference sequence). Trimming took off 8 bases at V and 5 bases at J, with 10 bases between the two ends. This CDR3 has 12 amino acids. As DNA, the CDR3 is TGTGCCAGCCTCCGGACAGACAATGAGCAGTTCTTC. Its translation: CASLRTDNEQFF. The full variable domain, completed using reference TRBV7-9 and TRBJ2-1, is DTGVSQNPRHKITKRGQNVTFRCDPISEHNRLYWYRQTLGQGPEFLTYFQNEAQLEKSRLLSDRFSAERPKGSFSTLEIQRTEQGDSAMYLCASLRTDNEQFFGPGTRLTVL.

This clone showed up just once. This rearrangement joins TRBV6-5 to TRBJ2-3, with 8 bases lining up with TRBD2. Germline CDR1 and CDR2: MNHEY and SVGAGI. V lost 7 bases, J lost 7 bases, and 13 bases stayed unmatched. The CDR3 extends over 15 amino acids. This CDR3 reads CASTLQAGGGNTQYF. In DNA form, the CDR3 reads TGTGCCAGCACCCTACAGGCGGGAGGTGGGAATACGCAGTATTTT.

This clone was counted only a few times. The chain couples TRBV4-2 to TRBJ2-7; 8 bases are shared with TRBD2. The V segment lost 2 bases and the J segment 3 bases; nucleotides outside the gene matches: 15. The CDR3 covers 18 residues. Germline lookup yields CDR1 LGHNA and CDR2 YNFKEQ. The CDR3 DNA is TGTGCCAGCAGCCAATCGGCCCCCCTAGCGGGCATGTACTACGAGCAGTACTTC. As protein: CASSQSAPLAGMYYEQYF.

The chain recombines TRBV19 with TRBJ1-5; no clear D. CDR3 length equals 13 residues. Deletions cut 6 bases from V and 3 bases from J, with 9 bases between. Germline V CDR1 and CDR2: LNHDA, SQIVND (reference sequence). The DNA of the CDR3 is TGTGCCAGTAGCGGCGGGATCAATCAGCCCCAGCATTTT. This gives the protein CASSGGINQPQHF.

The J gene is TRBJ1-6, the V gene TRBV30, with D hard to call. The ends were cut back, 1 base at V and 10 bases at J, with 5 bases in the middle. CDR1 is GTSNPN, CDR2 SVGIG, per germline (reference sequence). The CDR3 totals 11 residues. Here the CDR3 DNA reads TGTGCCTGGAGTGCTCAGTCACCCCTCCACTTT. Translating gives CAWSAQSPLHF.

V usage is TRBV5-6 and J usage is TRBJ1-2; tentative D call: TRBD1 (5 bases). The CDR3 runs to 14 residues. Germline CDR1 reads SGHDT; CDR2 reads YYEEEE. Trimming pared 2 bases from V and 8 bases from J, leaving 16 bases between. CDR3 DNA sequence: TGTGCCAGCAGCTTATGGATGAGGAGGGACGGCTACACCTTC. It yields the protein CASSLWMRRDGYTF.